This passage covers 21 T cell receptor beta chains from one sample sequenced in a study of patients and donors after allogeneic stem cell transplantation. Each CDR3 protein is one row after TCRdb ran MiXCR on the RT-PCR reads. The table includes over 400,000 distinct CDR3 sequences, around 16% detected once. Sequencing used blood, either unsorted or a sorted T cell fraction (not recorded which). The receptor set was obtained from a human donor who was either an allogeneic HSCT recipient or a stem cell or donor lymphocyte infusion donor (not recorded which). It is not recorded whose cells these are; they may come from a transplant donor.

This clonotype was detected only a few times. The chain carries TRBV7-8 and TRBJ2-1; perhaps TRBD2 as D (7 bases). V was clipped by 2 bases and J by 13 bases, with 21 bases between them. Germline loops: CDR1 SGHVS, CDR2 FQNEAQ. The CDR3 contains 15 residues. The DNA for the CDR3 is TGTGCCAGCAGCTTAAGTTGGTATGGGGGGGCCTACCAGTTCTTC. It encodes CASSLSWYGGAYQFF.

The chain uses TRBV5-1 and TRBJ2-3; no clear D gene. The CDR3 is 14 residues long. CDR1 and CDR2 from the germline V gene are SGHRS and YFSETQ. With 0 bases removed from V and 4 bases from J, the gap between germline ends came to 9 bases. CDR3 protein: CASSLAVRPDTQYF. In DNA, the CDR3 is TGCGCCAGCAGCTTGGCCGTCAGGCCAGATACGCAGTATTTT.

This clonotype has more than one count but fewer than ten. V usage is TRBV12-3 or TRBV12-4 and J usage is TRBJ1-2; TRBD1 matches at 7 bases. This CDR3 spans 17 amino acids. J gave up 0 bases and V 4 bases, and 11 bases lay outside the gene matches. CDR3 in amino acids: CASSSRRDSVSNYGYTF. The CDR3 DNA is TGTGCCAGCAGTTCCCGCCGGGACAGCGTGTCTAACTATGGCTACACCTTC.

This clonotype was counted a few times. V usage is TRBV6-1 and J usage is TRBJ2-6, with 12 positions matching TRBD2. The V segment lost 10 bases and the J segment 2 bases; nucleotides outside the gene matches: 6. This CDR3 region has 16 residues. Germline loops: CDR1 MNHNS, CDR2 SASEGT. CDR3 DNA: TGTGCCACCTCGGCTAGCGGGAGGGCTGGGGCCAACGTCCTGACTTTC. Protein sequence: CATSASGRAGANVLTF.

This clonotype has a handful of counts. The CDR3 sequence: CATRVRGEKLFF. The CDR3 region has the DNA TGTGCCACCCGGGTCAGGGGTGAAAAACTGTTTTTT. The J gene is TRBJ1-4, the V gene TRBV30; TRBD1 might be the D (6 bases). The CDR3 has 12 amino acids. Between the trimmed V and J ends, which lost 8 bases and 7 bases, there was a span of 14 bases. Germline V gene sequence: CDR1 GTSNPN, CDR2 SVGIG (reference sequence).

This chain links TRBV4-3 with TRBJ1-2, with TRBD1 as a possible D gene (5 bases). The CDR3 has 15 residues. The germline V gene encodes CDR1 LGHNA and CDR2 YSLEER. V was pared by 0 bases and J by 4 bases, with 12 bases between. This CDR3 reads CASSQEFRAGYGYTF. The CDR3 DNA reads as TGCGCCAGCAGCCAAGAGTTCAGGGCTGGCTATGGCTACACCTTC.

V usage is TRBV20-1 and J usage is TRBJ1-2; perhaps TRBD1 as D (5 bases). Per the germline V gene, CDR1 is DFQATT and CDR2 is SNEGSKA (reference sequence). V was shortened by 6 bases and J by 4 bases, with 15 bases between the two germline ends. The CDR3 is 13 amino acids. CDR3 in DNA: TGCAGTGCCCCAGGGATGGGGAGCTATGGCTACACCTTC. The encoded protein is CSAPGMGSYGYTF.

The chain joins TRBV24-1 to TRBJ2-2; no definite D call. Between the trimmed V and J ends, which lost 6 bases and 5 bases, there was a span of 15 bases. This CDR3 is 15 amino acids long. The germline V gene encodes CDR1 KGHDR and CDR2 SFDVKD. CDR3: CATSRSKGRTGELFF. CDR3 coding DNA: TGTGCCACCAGTAGGTCAAAGGGCCGGACCGGGGAGCTGTTTTTT.

This clonotype was counted only a few times. The chain carries TRBV20-1 and TRBJ1-2; D is uncertain. The germline V gene has CDR1 DFQATT and CDR2 SNEGSKA (reference sequence). The CDR3 is made up of 14 amino acids. V lost 3 bases to trimming and J lost 6 bases, with 17 bases between them. CDR3 coding DNA: TGCAGTGCTAGTCCAGTAGTTTTCTTCCATGGCTACACCTTC. Its protein product is CSASPVVFFHGYTF.

In this sample, this clonotype turned up a few times. The chain couples TRBV6-5 to TRBJ2-3; 7 bases fit TRBD2. CDR3 length equals 17 residues. After removal of 2 bases from V and 0 bases from J, the junction contained 8 bases not matched to a gene. Looked up from germline, CDR1 is MNHEY and CDR2 is SVGAGI. The CDR3 sequence: CASSYGGVSGSTDTQYF. The CDR3 DNA follows: TGTGCCAGCAGTTACGGGGGTGTTAGCGGGAGCACAGATACGCAGTATTTT.

This clonotype has a single count. The genes are TRBV7-8 and TRBJ2-3; possibly TRBD2 for D (6 bases). The germline CDR1 and CDR2 sequences are SGHVS and FQNEAQ. The CDR3 has 16 amino acids. The V end lost 6 bases, the J end lost 2 bases, and 18 bases lay between the germline ends. The CDR3 region has the DNA TGTGCCAGCAGGAAAGGTGGGACTTTCCTCACAGATACGCAGTATTTT. It translates to CASRKGGTFLTDTQYF. The whole variable domain, filled in from reference TRBV7-8 and TRBJ2-3, reads GAGVSQSPRYKVAKRGQDVALRCDPISGHVSLFWYQQALGQGPEFLTYFQNEAQLDKSGLPSDRFFAERPEGSVSTLKIQRTQQEDSAVYLCASRKGGTFLTDTQYFGPGTRLTVL.

The J gene is TRBJ2-1, the V gene TRBV6-5, with D possibly being TRBD1 or TRBD2 (5 bases each). The CDR3 totals 14 residues. The V end was cut by 2 bases, the J end by 7 bases, with 12 bases between. Germline V gene data show CDR1 as MNHEY and CDR2 as SVGAGI. The CDR3 region is CASSYRGRSNEQFF. CDR3 DNA: TGTGCCAGCAGTTACCGGGGCCGATCTAATGAGCAGTTCTTC.

The CDR3 DNA is TGCAGTGCTAGAGAGGGGAGTACTGAAGCTTTCTTT. Encoded protein: CSAREGSTEAFF. The chain links TRBV20-1 to TRBJ1-1; D unresolved. The length of the CDR3 is 12 residues. V was cut by 0 bases and J by 5 bases, with 7 bases left in between. Germline loops: CDR1 DFQATT, CDR2 SNEGSKA (reference sequence).

The chain is built from TRBV6-6 and TRBJ2-1; D is ambiguous. Germline-derived CDR1 and CDR2 are MNHNY and SVGAGI (reference sequence). CDR3 length: 11 amino acids. The ends were cut back, 2 bases at V and 8 bases at J, with 4 bases in the middle. CDR3 sequence reads: CASSYEDEQFF. The CDR3 DNA follows: TGTGCCAGCAGTTACGAGGATGAGCAGTTCTTC.

This clonotype came up a few times. The chain combines TRBV4-2 with TRBJ2-7; TRBD2 matches 10 bases. The CDR3 totals 16 residues. The germline gives CDR1 LGHNA, CDR2 YNFKEQ. V dropped 0 bases and J dropped 6; count of bases not matched to a gene: 8. CDR3 sequence reads: CASSQDASGGRIEQYF. The CDR3 region has the DNA TGTGCCAGCAGCCAAGATGCTAGCGGGGGTCGGATCGAGCAGTACTTC.

In this sample, this clonotype turned up a few times. The rearrangement links TRBV6-5 to TRBJ1-2; the D gene is possibly TRBD1 (5 bases). The CDR3 has 15 residues. CDR1 MNHEY and CDR2 SVGAGI come from the germline V gene. Trimming shortened V by 3 bases and J by 1 base, and 12 bases separated the two germline ends. CDR3 coding DNA: TGTGCCAGCAGTTATTTGGGGGGGGTTAACTATGGCTACACCTTC. As protein: CASSYLGGVNYGYTF.

This clonotype turned up a few times. The chain couples TRBV4-1 to TRBJ1-1; D ambiguous. Trimming shortened V by 0 bases and J by 14 bases, and 7 bases separated the two germline ends. This CDR3 is built from 10 residues. Germline CDR1 is MGHRA and CDR2 is YSYEKL. The CDR3 DNA sequence: TGCGCCAGCAGCCAAGATCGGGTATTCTTT. It is translated as CASSQDRVFF.

The rearrangement links TRBV7-2 to TRBJ2-2; tentatively, D is TRBD1 (5 bases). The CDR3 runs 15 residues. The V and J ends lost 5 bases and 2 bases respectively, with 12 bases between them. CDR1 and CDR2 from the germline V gene are SGHTA and FQGNSA. The CDR3 DNA sequence: TGTGCCAGCAGCCCCCCGACAGCAAACACCGGGGAGCTGTTTTTT. The encoded protein is CASSPPTANTGELFF.

Ten or more counts support this clonotype. V and J are TRBV5-1 and TRBJ2-4; 13 bases agree with TRBD2. This CDR3 comprises 17 residues. Per germline, CDR1 SGHRS and CDR2 YFSETQ. The ends lost 2 bases at V and 8 bases at J; junction bases unmatched: 10. Here the CDR3 reads CASSLWTSGRAGDIQYF. The CDR3 DNA sequence: TGCGCCAGCAGCTTATGGACTAGCGGGAGAGCGGGGGACATTCAGTACTTC.

The table lists this clonotype with a few counts. CDR3 loop: CSVGRGQETQYF. DNA of the CDR3: TGCAGCGTGGGCAGGGGACAAGAGACCCAGTACTTC. This sequence joins TRBV29-1 and TRBJ2-5, with D possibly TRBD1 on 6 matching bases. Trimming took 6 bases from V and 2 from J, leaving 10 bases between them. The CDR3 runs 12 residues. Germline loops: CDR1 SQVTM, CDR2 ANQGSEA. The complete variable domain, with remaining parts taken from reference TRBV29-1 and TRBJ2-5, reads SAVISQKPSRDICQRGTSLTIQCQVDSQVTMMFWYRQQPGQSLTLIATANQGSEATYESGFVIDKFPISRPNLTFSTLTVSNMSPEDSSIYLCSVGRGQETQYFGPGTRLLVL.

The rearrangement joins TRBV6-4 to TRBJ1-1, with TRBD1 as a possible D gene (5 bases). CDR1 is MRHNA, CDR2 SNTAGT, per germline. The CDR3 has 14 residues. V lost 6 bases and J 7 bases, leaving 18 bases between the germline ends. CDR3 sequence (DNA): TGTGCCAGCAGCCCTGAAATTCTGCAGGGTGAAGCTTTCTTT. Amino acids: CASSPEILQGEAFF.